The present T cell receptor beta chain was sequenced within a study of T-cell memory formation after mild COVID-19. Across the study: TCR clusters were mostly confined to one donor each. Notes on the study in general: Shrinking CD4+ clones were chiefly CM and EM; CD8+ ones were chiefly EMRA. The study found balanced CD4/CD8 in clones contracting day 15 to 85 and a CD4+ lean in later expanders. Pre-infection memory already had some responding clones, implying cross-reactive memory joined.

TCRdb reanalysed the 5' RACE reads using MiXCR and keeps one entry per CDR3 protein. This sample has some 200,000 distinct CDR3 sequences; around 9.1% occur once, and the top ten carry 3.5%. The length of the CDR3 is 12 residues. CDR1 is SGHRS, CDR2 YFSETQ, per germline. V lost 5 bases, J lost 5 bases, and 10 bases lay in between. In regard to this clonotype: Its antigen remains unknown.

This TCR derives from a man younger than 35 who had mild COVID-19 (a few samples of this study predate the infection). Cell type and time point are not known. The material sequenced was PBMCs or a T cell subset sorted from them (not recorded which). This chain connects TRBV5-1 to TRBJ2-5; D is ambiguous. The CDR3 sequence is CASRVDLETQYF. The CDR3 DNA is TGCGCCAGCAGGGTTGATTTGGAGACCCAGTACTTC. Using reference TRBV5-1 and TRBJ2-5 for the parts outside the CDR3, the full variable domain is KAGVTQTPRYLIKTRGQQVTLSCSPISGHRSVSWYQQTPGQGLQFLFEYFSETQRNKGNFPGRFSGRQFSNSRSEMNVSTLELGDSALYLCASRVDLETQYFGPGTRLLVL.